This TCR beta chain appears in the sequencing data of a study of cytomegalovirus exposure and HLA in healthy donors. This clone was seen only once. CDR3 length: 16 residues. V lost 5 bases to trimming and J lost 5 bases; unmatched junction nucleotides: 14. Germline lookup yields CDR1 LNHNV and CDR2 YYDKDF (reference sequence). The PCR made use of 60 Vbeta and 13 Jbeta primers. Generated by immunoSEQ multiplex PCR, the TCRdb table keeps only in-frame clones and is missing some. The table records over 150,000 clones, around nine tenths of them present only once. The chain joins TRBV15 to TRBJ2-7; 8 bases fit TRBD2. This sequence was found in a young woman in good health and CMV-seronegative. The sequencing sample was made of PBMCs. The CDR3 sequence: CATSPESSGIPHEQYF. For the CDR3, the DNA is TGTGCCACCAGCCCGGAGAGTAGCGGGATTCCCCACGAGCAGTACTTC.